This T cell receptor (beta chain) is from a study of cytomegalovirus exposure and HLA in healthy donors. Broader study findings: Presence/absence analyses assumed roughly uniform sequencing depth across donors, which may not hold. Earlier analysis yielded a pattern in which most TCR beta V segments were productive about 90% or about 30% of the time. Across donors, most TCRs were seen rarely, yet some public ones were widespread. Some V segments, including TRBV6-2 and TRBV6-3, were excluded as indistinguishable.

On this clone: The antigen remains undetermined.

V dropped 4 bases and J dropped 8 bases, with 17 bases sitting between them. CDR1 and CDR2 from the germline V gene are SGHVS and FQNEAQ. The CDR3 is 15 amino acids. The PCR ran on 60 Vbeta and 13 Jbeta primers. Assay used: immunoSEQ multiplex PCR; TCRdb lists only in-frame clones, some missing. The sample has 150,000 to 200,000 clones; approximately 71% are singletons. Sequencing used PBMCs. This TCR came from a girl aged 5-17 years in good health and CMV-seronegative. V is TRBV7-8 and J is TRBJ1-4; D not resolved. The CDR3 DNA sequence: TGTGCCAGCAGCTCAACCACCGGGAGGGTCGAAAAACTGTTTTTT. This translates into CASSSTTGRVEKLFF.